This TCR beta chain stems from a study of a mutant IDH1 vaccine in newly diagnosed glioma. Overall study: Prior therapy was radiotherapy, temozolomide, or both; most received both.

Profiled with immunoSEQ multiplex PCR; TCRdb holds only in-frame clones, not every one. The table includes 90,000 to 95,000 clones, 83% detected once. The time point is: baseline, week 1 (first vaccination visit). Indicated treatment: pre-vaccination baseline after standard-of-care therapy. In every donor, the tumor was a new WHO grade 3 or 4 IDH1-mutant, ATRX-lost astrocytoma. Germline CDR1 is SGHTA and CDR2 is FQGNSA. This CDR3 contains 14 residues. With 6 bases removed from V and 8 bases from J, the gap between germline ends came to 19 bases. This chain uses TRBV7-2 with TRBJ1-1; possible D gene TRBD1, 6 bases. The source of this sequence is a woman aged 45-60 years with glioma. Material: PBMCs, obtained from a glioma patient treated with radiotherapy, temozolomide or both. For the CDR3, the DNA is TGTGCCAGCAGTCGGCAAGGGGGATCCCCCGAAGCTTTCTTT. This translates into CASSRQGGSPEAFF.